The rows below give T cell receptor beta chains drawn from one sample of a study of blood T cell repertoires in COVID-19. Sequenced by immunoSEQ multiplex PCR; TCRdb stores in-frame clones only, minus some. The sample includes a few hundred thousand clones, 80% to 90% of them seen just once. Sequencing used peripheral blood. Receptors originate from a man aged 60 to 75 who had recovered from COVID-19. Each CDR3 is given with its conserved first and last residue. D genes are given only for firm matches.

D gene	V gene	J gene	CDR3 protein
.	TRBV7-9	TRBJ1-2	CASSYYGAPDPYGYTF
TRBD2	TRBV6-4	TRBJ2-2	CASSLGLAGRGGELFF
.	TRBV30	TRBJ1-5	CAWTGQTDQPQHF
TRBD1	TRBV9	TRBJ2-7	CASSVGQDLFYEQYF
TRBD2	TRBV9	TRBJ2-5	CASSVVGGGETQYF
.	TRBV29-1	TRBJ2-1	CSVGPTSSNEQFF
TRBD2	TRBV11-2	TRBJ2-3	CASSSPAGSTDTQYF
.	TRBV27	TRBJ2-7	CASSLAGVFNEQYF
TRBD1	TRBV7-6	TRBJ1-2	CASSLLGTGQGGNYGYTF
TRBD1	TRBV6-6	TRBJ1-6	CASSLQGASNSPLHF
.	TRBV6-4	TRBJ1-3	CASSDSRVGASSGNTIYF
TRBD1	TRBV5-1	TRBJ2-7	CASSPQGDVGPKQYF
.	TRBV14	TRBJ2-7	CASSPGWQQSYEQYF
TRBD2	TRBV18	TRBJ2-1	CASSPPGLAGGQSSYNEQFF
TRBD1	TRBV4-2	TRBJ1-1	CASSQGVPGQGAHINTEAFF
TRBD2	TRBV19	TRBJ2-5	CASSIEGPSGGLLIETQYF
.	TRBV5-1	TRBJ1-5	CASSLGGNNQPQHF
TRBD2	TRBV30	TRBJ2-1	CAWSTGTSGSRNEQFF
.	TRBV21-1	TRBJ2-2	CASSTPLQKTNTGELFF
TRBD2	TRBV20-1	TRBJ2-7	CSASLAAPRGEQYF
.	TRBV7-2	TRBJ1-3	CASTIQDYSGNTIYF
.	TRBV18	TRBJ2-7	CASSSSGQSYEQYF
TRBD1	TRBV18	TRBJ1-1	CASSPDPGTGAVEAFF
TRBD1	TRBV25-1	TRBJ2-7	CASSEPTGMYRSEQYF
.	TRBV19	TRBJ2-3	CASSLRHLTDTQYF
TRBD2	TRBV4-1	TRBJ2-2	CASSQAGLAGVGFTGELFF
.	TRBV19	TRBJ1-5	CASSIQADQPQHF
.	TRBV6-5	TRBJ2-1	CAIQRGASYNEQFF
TRBD1	TRBV28	TRBJ2-3	CASSTGGLQGYTQYF
.	TRBV18	TRBJ2-5	CASSPQNGRGVETQYF
TRBD2	TRBV18	TRBJ2-1	CASSPAMLAGGYNEQFF
TRBD1	TRBV6-5	TRBJ2-7	CASRSGTGTYEQYF
.	TRBV18	TRBJ2-1	CASSPPSDNEQFF
.	TRBV25-1	TRBJ2-7	CASSATAGVFYEQYF
.	TRBV27	TRBJ1-2	CASSRGGTNYGYTF
TRBD2	TRBV5-6	TRBJ2-3	CASSLETAGGDTQYF
.	TRBV2	TRBJ2-7	CASRAGSLEQYF
.	TRBV5-5	TRBJ1-1	CASSRGGLSTEAFF
TRBD1	TRBV5-4	TRBJ2-1	CASRIQGAGGNEQFF
.	TRBV29-1	TRBJ2-7	CSVLSRYEQYF
.	TRBV19	TRBJ1-5	CASSIRAGMNNQPQHF
TRBD2	TRBV4-1	TRBJ2-1	CASRMKPLAAIYNEQFF
.	TRBV12-3/TRBV12-4	TRBJ2-3	CASSLSGADTQYF
TRBD2	TRBV5-4	TRBJ2-1	CASSSVGREDYNEQFF
.	TRBV7-2	TRBJ1-5	CASSLGLTLNQPQHF
.	TRBV3-1/TRBV3-2	TRBJ2-2	CASSQVDLGELFF
TRBD2	TRBV29-1	TRBJ2-1	CSGGLAGGSYNEQFF
.	TRBV7-9	TRBJ2-2	CASSLARVGAGELFF
TRBD2	TRBV20-1	TRBJ2-3	CSASRLLAGGSGTQYF
.	TRBV7-9	TRBJ2-7	CASSLALSAAGPYEQYF
.	TRBV5-6	TRBJ1-2	CASSLAGPYGYTF
.	TRBV21-1	TRBJ2-3	CASSKSPPVEGEAGGPDTQYF
TRBD2	TRBV9	TRBJ2-3	CASSVESGLAGGPSRPDTQYF
TRBD1	TRBV30	TRBJ1-2	CAWSDRDGYTF
.	TRBV6-6	TRBJ1-2	CASSSQGMYGYTF
.	TRBV30	TRBJ2-3	CAWSYYTRTDTQYF
.	TRBV11-2	TRBJ2-3	CASSLQGNTQYF